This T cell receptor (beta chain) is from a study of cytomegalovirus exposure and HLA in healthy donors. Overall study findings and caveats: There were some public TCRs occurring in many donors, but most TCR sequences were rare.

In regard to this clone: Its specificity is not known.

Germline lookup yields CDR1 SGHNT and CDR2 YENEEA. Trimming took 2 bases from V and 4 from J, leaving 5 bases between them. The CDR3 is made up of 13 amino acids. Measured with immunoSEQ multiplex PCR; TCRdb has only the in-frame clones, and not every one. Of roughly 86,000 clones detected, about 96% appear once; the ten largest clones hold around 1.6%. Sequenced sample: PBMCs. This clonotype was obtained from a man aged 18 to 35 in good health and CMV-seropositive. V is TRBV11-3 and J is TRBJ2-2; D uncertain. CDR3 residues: CASSLLSTGELFF. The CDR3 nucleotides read TGTGCCAGCAGCTTACTGAGCACCGGGGAGCTGTTTTTT.